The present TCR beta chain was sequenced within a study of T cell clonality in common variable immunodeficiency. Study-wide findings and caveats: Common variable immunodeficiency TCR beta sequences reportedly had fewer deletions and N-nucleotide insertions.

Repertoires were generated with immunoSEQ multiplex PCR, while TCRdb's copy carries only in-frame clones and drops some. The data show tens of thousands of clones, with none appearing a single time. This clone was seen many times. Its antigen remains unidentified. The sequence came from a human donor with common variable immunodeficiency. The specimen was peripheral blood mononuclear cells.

CDR3 region: CASSWTERYEQYF. CDR3 bases read: TGTGCCAGCAGCTGGACTGAGCGGTACGAG. This sequence joins TRBV7-8 and TRBJ2-7; D is perhaps TRBD2 (5 bases). The sequence runs out 3 residues before the end of the CDR3; the remainder is reconstructed from the germline J gene. The germline V gene has CDR1 SGHVS and CDR2 FQNEAQ. The CDR3 extends over 13 amino acids. The V end lost 4 bases, the J end lost 4 bases, and 11 bases lay between the germline ends.